This T cell receptor beta chain was identified during a study of post-analysis software for immune sequencing data. About the research overall: Several disease courses (relapsing-remitting, secondary progressive and progressive-relapsing) of multiple sclerosis were included. Whole-study findings and limits: The F measure placed samples prepared in the same batch into strongly shared clusters. Those with multiple sclerosis, the patient group, showed significantly lower normalized Chao1 diversity than controls. Patients showed TRBV5-6, TRBV5-1 and TRBV20-1 among five TRBV segments more frequent than in controls.

Unique molecular identifiers tagged the TCR beta cDNA libraries. Starting from about 0.94 to 9.7 million T cells, the study yielded approximately 460,000 cDNA molecules. Using its own MiXCR run on the PCR reads, TCRdb lists one record per CDR3 protein. The sample has roughly 410,000 distinct CDR3 sequences, approximately 33% seen once; the top ten hold roughly 13%. This clonotype appeared once. The antigen is not known. At one boundary the junction diverges from the germline segment, which might be a read error. The CDR3 loop spans 16 amino acids. CDR1 is SGHAT, CDR2 FQNNGV, per germline. This TCR derives from a girl aged 5-17 years with multiple sclerosis. This chain connects TRBV11-2 to TRBJ2-5; tentatively, D is TRBD1 (6 bases). Sequences were obtained from blood. The CDR3 DNA sequence: TGTGCCAGCAGCTTGAAATTGACAGGCCCTAGGGAGATCCAGTACTTC. It translates to CASSLKLTGPREIQYF.